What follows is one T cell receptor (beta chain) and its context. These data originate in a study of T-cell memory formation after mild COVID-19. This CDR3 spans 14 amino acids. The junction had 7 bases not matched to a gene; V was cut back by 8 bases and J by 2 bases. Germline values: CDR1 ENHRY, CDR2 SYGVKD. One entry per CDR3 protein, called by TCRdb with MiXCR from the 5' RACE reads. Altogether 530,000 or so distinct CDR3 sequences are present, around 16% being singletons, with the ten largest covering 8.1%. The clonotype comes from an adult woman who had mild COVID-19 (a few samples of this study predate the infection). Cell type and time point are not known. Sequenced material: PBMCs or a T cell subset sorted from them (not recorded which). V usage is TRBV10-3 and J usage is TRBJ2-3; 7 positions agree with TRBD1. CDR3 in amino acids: CAIAQGQSTDTQYF. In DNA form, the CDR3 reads TGTGCCATCGCGCAGGGACAGTCCACAGATACGCAGTATTTT.